The next 4 T cell receptor beta chains were all read from a single sample in a study of vaccination effects on CD4 cells after COVID-19. For these TCRs, the target antigens are not known. Profiling relied on immunoSEQ multiplex PCR, and the TCRdb table lists in-frame clones only, not all of them. The sample carries fewer than 40,000 clones, about 80% recorded once. Before any sequencing was done, the ViraFEST assay used viral peptide pools to expand antigen-specific CD4+ T cells. Subsequent to a culture period of 10 to 11 days, CD4+ T cells were isolated. As their vaccination, participants received two doses of either BNT162b2 or mRNA-1273. This sample comprised CD4+ T cells from PBMCs cultured with HCoV-NL63 spike peptides, obtained after COVID-19 vaccination. These receptor sequences come from a human donor who received a COVID-19 vaccine. Some clones in this sample may be carry-over from other donors' samples.

V and J are TRBV6-1 and TRBJ2-1; 10 bases are shared with TRBD2. The CDR3 is made up of 15 amino acids. Germline V CDR1 and CDR2: MNHNS, SASEGT. J was trimmed by 14 bases and V by 3 bases; bases with no gene match: 13. The CDR3 nucleotides read TGTGCCAGCAGTGATGGCGGAGAGCGGGGGGGCCTAAAGTTCTTC. This codes for CASSDGGERGGLKFF.

The V and J genes are TRBV7-3 and TRBJ1-6; D remains unclear. The V end lost 5 bases, the J end lost 0 bases, and 11 bases lay between the germline ends. CDR3 size: 16 residues. Looked up from germline, CDR1 is SGHTA and CDR2 is FQGTGA. CDR3 in DNA: TGTGCCAGCAGCCCCGTCGCTGGCTCCTATAATTCACCCCTCCACTTT. It is translated as CASSPVAGSYNSPLHF. The full variable domain, with the rest looked up from reference TRBV7-3 and TRBJ1-6, is GAGVSQTPSNKVTEKGKYVELRCDPISGHTALYWYRQSLGQGPEFLIYFQGTGAADDSGLPNDRFFAVRPEGSVSTLKIQRTERGDSAVYLCASSPVAGSYNSPLHFGNGTRLTVT.

This chain connects TRBV25-1 to TRBJ1-2; D uncertain. Germline assignment: CDR1 MGHDK and CDR2 SYGVNS. Trimming took off 3 bases at V and 6 bases at J, with 8 bases between the two ends. The CDR3 loop spans 12 amino acids. The CDR3 here is CASSDYGDGYTF. The CDR3 DNA is TGTGCCAGCAGTGACTATGGGGATGGCTACACCTTC.

The CDR3 loop is CASSQSTDTQYF. In DNA form, the CDR3 reads TGTGCCAGCAGCCAGTCCACAGATACGCAGTATTTT. This chain joins TRBV3-1 (or the pseudogene TRBV3-2) and TRBJ2-3; D gene ambiguous. V lost 3 bases, J lost 2 bases, and 3 bases lay in between. CDR3 length: 12 amino acids. Germline CDR1 LGHDT, CDR2 YNNKEL (reference sequence).